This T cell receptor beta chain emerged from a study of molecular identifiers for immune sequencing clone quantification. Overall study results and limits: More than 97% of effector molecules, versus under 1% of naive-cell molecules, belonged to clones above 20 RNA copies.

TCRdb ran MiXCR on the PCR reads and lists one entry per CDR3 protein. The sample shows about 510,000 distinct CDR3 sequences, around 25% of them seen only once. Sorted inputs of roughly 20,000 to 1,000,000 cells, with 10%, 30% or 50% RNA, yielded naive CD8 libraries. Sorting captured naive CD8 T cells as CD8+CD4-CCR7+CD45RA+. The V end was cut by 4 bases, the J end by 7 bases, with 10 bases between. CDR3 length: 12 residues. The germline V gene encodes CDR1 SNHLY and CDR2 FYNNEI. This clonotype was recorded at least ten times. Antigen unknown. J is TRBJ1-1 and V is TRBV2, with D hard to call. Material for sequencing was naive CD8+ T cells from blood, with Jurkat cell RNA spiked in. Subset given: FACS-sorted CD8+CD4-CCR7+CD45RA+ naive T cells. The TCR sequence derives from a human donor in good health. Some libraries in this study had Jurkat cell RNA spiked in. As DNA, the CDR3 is TGTGCCAGCAGTGGCCTGACTTATGAAGCTTTCTTT. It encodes CASSGLTYEAFF. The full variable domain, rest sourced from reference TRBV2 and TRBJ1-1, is EPEVTQTPSHQVTQMGQEVILRCVPISNHLYFYWYRQILGQKVEFLVSFYNNEISEKSEIFDDQFSVERPDGSNFTLKIRSTKLEDSAMYFCASSGLTYEAFFGQGTRLTVV.